One and the same sample provided the 8 T cell receptor beta chains below, sequenced in a study of blood T cells in healthy people across ages. For the second PCR, which ran for 7 to 11 cycles, a sample-barcoded 5' primer and a J-beta primer mix were used. TCRdb ran MiXCR on the 5' RACE reads and lists one entry per CDR3 protein. The sample has around 1.5 million distinct CDR3 sequences, roughly 64% seen once. Sequenced sample: blood. The source of these receptors is a man aged 18 to 35 in good health.

This clonotype was found once. The chain links TRBV11-2 to TRBJ2-7; D gene unclear. This CDR3 is built from 15 residues. Per germline, CDR1 SGHAT and CDR2 FQNNGV. Trimming stripped 4 bases from V and 0 bases from J, with 13 bases between. The CDR3 spells CASSSLVLASYEQYF. The CDR3 bases are TGTGCCAGCAGCTCCCTAGTTCTTGCCTCCTACGAGCAGTACTTC.

This chain joins TRBV7-2 and TRBJ2-1; no definite D call. CDR1 and CDR2 from the germline V gene are SGHTA and FQGNSA. The V end lost 1 base, the J end lost 9 bases, and 10 bases lay between the germline ends. This CDR3 region has 13 residues. The CDR3 bases are TGTGCCAGCAGCTTAGTCGAAAACATTGAGCAGTTCTTC. Translating gives CASSLVENIEQFF.

The chain links TRBV29-1 to TRBJ2-5; D is possibly TRBD2 (5 bases). V dropped 3 bases and J dropped 4 bases, with 15 bases sitting between them. CDR1 is SQVTM and CDR2 is ANQGSEA in the germline V gene. This CDR3 contains 14 residues. The CDR3 nucleotides are TGCAGCGTTGACTCTAGCCGGAGACGAGAGACCCAGTACTTC. It yields the protein CSVDSSRRRETQYF.

V usage is TRBV14 and J usage is TRBJ2-7; perhaps D is TRBD1 or TRBD2 (5 bases each). This CDR3 is built from 14 residues. CDR1 SGHDN and CDR2 FVKESK come from the germline V gene. V lost 2 bases, J lost 4 bases, and 12 bases lay in between. The CDR3 loop is CASSQTGLNYEQYF. CDR3 nucleotides: TGTGCCAGCAGCCAAACGGGGCTTAATTACGAGCAGTACTTC. Based on the CDR3 plus reference TRBV14 and TRBJ2-7, the full variable domain is EAGVTQFPSHSVIEKGQTVTLRCDPISGHDNLYWYRRVMGKEIKFLLHFVKESKQDESGMPNNRFLAERTGGTYSTLKVQPAELEDSGVYFCASSQTGLNYEQYFGPGTRLTVT.

This chain connects TRBV5-6 to TRBJ1-1; D not certain. Looked up from germline, CDR1 is SGHDT and CDR2 is YYEEEE. The CDR3 sequence is 14 residues long. Trimming pared 3 bases from V and 7 bases from J, leaving 16 bases between. This CDR3 is CASSSRTPYFEAFF. Written as DNA, the CDR3 is TGTGCCAGCAGCTCCAGGACCCCATACTTTGAAGCTTTCTTT.

The chain links TRBV27 to TRBJ2-1; D remains unclear. The germline gives CDR1 MNHEY, CDR2 SMNVEV (reference sequence). Deletions cut 2 bases from V and 5 bases from J, with 16 bases between. This CDR3 spans 16 amino acids. The CDR3 DNA reads TGTGCCAGCAGTTTAATTCCCCACCGGAGAGACAATGAGCAGTTCTTC. Its protein product is CASSLIPHRRDNEQFF.

This clonotype has just a few counts. The rearrangement links TRBV7-9 to TRBJ1-4, with D perhaps TRBD1 (6 bases). CDR1 and CDR2 (germline): SEHNR, FQNEAQ (reference sequence). V was clipped by 4 bases and J by 6 bases, with 6 bases between them. The CDR3 loop spans 12 amino acids. DNA of the CDR3: TGTGCCAGCAGCTGGACAGATGAAAAACTGTTTTTT. It translates to CASSWTDEKLFF. The complete variable domain, with remaining parts taken from reference TRBV7-9 and TRBJ1-4, reads DTGVSQNPRHKITKRGQNVTFRCDPISEHNRLYWYRQTLGQGPEFLTYFQNEAQLEKSRLLSDRFSAERPKGSFSTLEIQRTEQGDSAMYLCASSWTDEKLFFGSGTQLSVL.

The chain has TRBV7-2 and TRBJ2-5, with 13 bases fitting TRBD2. TRBJ2-7 matches the DNA end more closely, so the J call is doubtful. Germline V lookup: CDR1 SGHTA, CDR2 FQGNSA. This CDR3 is built from 13 residues. This chain's CDR3 is CATELAGGYEQYF. The CDR3 coding sequence is TGTGCCACCGAACTAGCGGGGGGGTACGAGCAGTACTTC.